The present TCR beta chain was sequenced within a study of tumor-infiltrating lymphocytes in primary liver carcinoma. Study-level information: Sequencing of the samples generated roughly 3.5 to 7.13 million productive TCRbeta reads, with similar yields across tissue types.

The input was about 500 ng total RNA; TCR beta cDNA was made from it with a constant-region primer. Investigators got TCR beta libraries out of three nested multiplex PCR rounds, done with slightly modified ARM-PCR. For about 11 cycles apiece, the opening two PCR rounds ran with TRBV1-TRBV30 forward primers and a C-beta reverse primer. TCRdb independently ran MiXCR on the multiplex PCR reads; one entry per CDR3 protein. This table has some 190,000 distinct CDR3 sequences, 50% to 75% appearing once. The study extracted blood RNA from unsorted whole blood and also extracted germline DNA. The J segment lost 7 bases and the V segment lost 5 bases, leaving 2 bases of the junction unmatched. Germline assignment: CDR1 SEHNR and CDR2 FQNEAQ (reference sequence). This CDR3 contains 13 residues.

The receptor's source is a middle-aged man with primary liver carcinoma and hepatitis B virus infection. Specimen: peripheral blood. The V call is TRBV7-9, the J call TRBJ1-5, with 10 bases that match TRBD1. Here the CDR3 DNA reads TGTGCCAGCAGCGGGACAGGGGTGCAGCCCCAGCATTTT. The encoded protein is CASSGTGVQPQHF.